The clone carrying this TCR beta chain occurred a few times. This specimen comes from a study of T-cell memory formation after mild COVID-19. TCRdb reprocessed the 5' RACE reads via MiXCR and lists one record per CDR3 protein. The profile shows 450,000 to 650,000 distinct CDR3 sequences, roughly a fifth of them singletons. J was trimmed by 4 bases and V by 1 base; bases with no gene match: 5. Germline-derived CDR1 and CDR2 are SGDLS and YYNGEE. The CDR3 loop spans 16 amino acids. This sequence was found in an adult woman who had mild COVID-19 (a few samples of this study predate the infection). Cell type and time point are not known. The chain carries TRBV9 and TRBJ2-2, with TRBD2 matching 9 bases. Material: PBMCs or a T cell subset sorted from them (not recorded which). CDR3: CASSVNAGGPTGELFF. In DNA form, the CDR3 reads TGTGCCAGCAGCGTAAATGCGGGGGGGCCCACCGGGGAGCTGTTTTTT.